A single sample is the source of the 6 T cell receptor beta chains below, sequenced in a study of blood T cell repertoires in COVID-19. Some clones are missing from TCRdb's copy, which holds only in-frame ones; the method was immunoSEQ multiplex PCR. Among 200,000 to 250,000 clones listed, around 83% were seen once. The sequenced sample consisted of peripheral blood. The receptors shown here come from a woman older than 75 with COVID-19, enrolled during active disease.

The chain is built from TRBV5-6 and TRBJ1-5; D is possibly TRBD1 (5 bases). With 4 bases removed from V and 8 bases from J, the gap between germline ends came to 16 bases. Germline CDR1 is SGHDT and CDR2 is YYEEEE. This CDR3 region has 14 residues. CDR3 bases: TGTGCCAGCAGCGAGAAGGGGTGGCGCGAGCCCCAGCATTTT. It translates to CASSEKGWREPQHF.

This clone was recorded a few times. V gene TRBV27 combines with J gene TRBJ1-1; TRBD1 is a possible D gene (6 bases). Germline CDR1 MNHEY, CDR2 SMNVEV (reference sequence). V was clipped by 5 bases and J by 4 bases, with 11 bases between them. The CDR3 is 13 residues long. This CDR3 is CASSARGTTEAFF. The CDR3 region has the DNA TGTGCCAGCAGTGCAAGGGGGACCACTGAAGCTTTCTTT.

This chain uses TRBV7-2 with TRBJ1-2; 7 bases are shared with TRBD1. The CDR3 contains 15 residues. V lost 1 base, J lost 8 bases, and 10 bases stayed unmatched. Germline CDR1 and CDR2: SGHTA and FQGNSA. CDR3 DNA: TGTGCCAGCAGCTTAGGTACCGGGACAGAAAGCGGCTACACCTTC. Its translation: CASSLGTGTESGYTF.

This chain joins TRBV2 and TRBJ1-2; 7 positions match TRBD1. The CDR3 is 15 amino acids. CDR1 is SNHLY and CDR2 is FYNNEI in the germline V gene. With V trimmed by 0 bases and J by 7 bases, 8 bases remained unmatched. CDR3: CASSEAGSAGGGYTF. The CDR3, as DNA: TGTGCCAGCAGTGAAGCAGGGTCGGCAGGGGGTGGCTACACCTTC.

V usage is TRBV12-3 or TRBV12-4 and J usage is TRBJ1-1; D gene ambiguous. CDR3 length equals 13 residues. Trimming removed 5 bases from V and 1 base from J, with 8 bases in between. The CDR3 nucleotides read TGTGCCAGCAGTACAACAGAGAACACTGAAGCTTTCTTT. Amino acid sequence: CASSTTENTEAFF.

This chain links TRBV10-3 with TRBJ1-1; D is ambiguous. Germline V CDR1 and CDR2: ENHRY, SYGVKD. The CDR3 has 14 amino acids. Trimming left V 4 bases short and J 4 bases short, with 13 bases between. DNA for the CDR3: TGTGCCATCAGTGTACGAGCCTCCGGCACTGAAGCTTTCTTT. This encodes CAISVRASGTEAFF.